These 21 T cell receptor beta chains share one sample of origin, sequenced in a study of OX40 agonist ivuxolimab in advanced cancers. Profiling relied on immunoSEQ multiplex PCR, and the TCRdb table lists in-frame clones only, not all of them. The sample contains approximately 90,000 clones, approximately 91% of which appear only once. The sample was CD4+ or CD8+ T cells sorted from blood, taken in a trial of the OX40 agonist ivuxolimab. The receptors stem from an adult with an advanced solid tumor such as melanoma, head and neck, liver or kidney cancer.

V usage is TRBV4-3 and J usage is TRBJ2-3; D may be TRBD1 (5 bases). The CDR3 contains 15 residues. Trimming stripped 2 bases from V and 2 bases from J, with 11 bases between. The germline V gene encodes CDR1 LGHNA and CDR2 YSLEER. CDR3 nucleotides: TGCGCCAGCAGCCAACGTAGGGGTTTCACAGATACGCAGTATTTT. Its translation is CASSQRRGFTDTQYF.

The rearrangement joins TRBV18 to TRBJ1-2; D remains unclear. Germline V gene data show CDR1 as KGHSH and CDR2 as LQKENI. The length of the CDR3 is 12 residues. V lost 4 bases and J lost 12, with 15 bases in between. The CDR3 loop is CASSRPDGRNTF. CDR3 nucleotide sequence: TGTGCCAGCTCACGGCCGGACGGGCGAAACACCTTC.

This clone came up once. The genes are TRBV4-3 and TRBJ2-3, with D hard to call. Trimming stripped 1 base from V and 8 bases from J, with 13 bases between. The germline gives CDR1 LGHNA, CDR2 YSLEER. The CDR3 covers 14 residues. The CDR3 reads CASSQVVAFRTQYF. The CDR3 DNA reads TGCGCCAGCAGCCAAGTTGTAGCCTTCCGTACGCAGTATTTT.

V usage is TRBV19 and J usage is TRBJ2-3, with 9 bases fitting TRBD2. Per germline, CDR1 LNHDA and CDR2 SQIVND (reference sequence). V lost 1 base, J lost 4 bases, and 9 bases stayed unmatched. The CDR3 contains 17 residues. This chain's CDR3 is CASSIVGLAGRSDTQYF. CDR3 bases: TGTGCCAGTAGTATAGTTGGCCTAGCGGGGAGATCAGATACGCAGTATTTT.

The V and J genes are TRBV6-1 and TRBJ2-1; maybe TRBD1 (5 bases). The CDR3 contains 11 residues. CDR1 is MNHNS, CDR2 SASEGT, per germline. V shed 7 bases and J shed 10 bases, with 11 bases lying between them. CDR3 in amino acids: CASTQGWEQFF. CDR3 DNA sequence: TGTGCCAGCACCCAGGGTTGGGAGCAGTTCTTC.

The chain couples TRBV9 to TRBJ1-1; 9 bases agree with TRBD1. The CDR3 is 14 residues long. The junction had 10 bases not matched to a gene; V was cut back by 5 bases and J by 8 bases. Germline V gene data show CDR1 as SGDLS and CDR2 as YYNGEE. Written as DNA, the CDR3 is TGTGCCAGCAGAGGGGCACAGGGGGCCGGCGAAGCTTTCTTT. Amino acids: CASRGAQGAGEAFF.

V usage is TRBV4-2 and J usage is TRBJ2-3, with TRBD2 matching over 10 bases. Germline loops: CDR1 LGHNA, CDR2 YNFKEQ. J was trimmed by 4 bases and V by 1 base; bases with no gene match: 8. The CDR3 totals 17 residues. CDR3 bases: TGTGCCAGCAGCCAAGGAAGCGGGGGGGCCGGGGCAGATACGCAGTATTTT. Its protein product is CASSQGSGGAGADTQYF.

The chain joins TRBV7-2 to TRBJ2-2, with 8 positions matching TRBD1. Losses at the gene ends were 5 bases for V and 7 bases for J; bases not matched to a gene: 9. This CDR3 region has 15 residues. Germline CDR1 is SGHTA and CDR2 is FQGNSA. The CDR3 region has the DNA TGTGCCAGCAGCCCGACCAGGGGGCAGGGCGGGGAGCTGTTTTTT. Its protein product is CASSPTRGQGGELFF.

The rearrangement uses TRBV6-5 and TRBJ1-2; 9 bases match TRBD1. V was pared by 5 bases and J by 13 bases, with 14 bases of the junction left unmatched. CDR1 and CDR2 from the germline V gene are MNHEY and SVGAGI. This CDR3 contains 14 residues. The CDR3 nucleotides read TGTGCCAGCAGTCGAATGGGACAGGGTTTTTATTTCACCTTC. Translation: CASSRMGQGFYFTF.

This rearrangement joins TRBV28 to TRBJ2-1; unclear D gene. The V and J ends lost 2 bases and 4 bases respectively, with 9 bases between them. Per the germline V gene, CDR1 is MDHEN and CDR2 is SYDVKM. CDR3 size: 14 residues. The CDR3 DNA reads TGTGCCAGCAGTTTAGGACGGAGATACAATGAGCAGTTCTTC. It specifies CASSLGRRYNEQFF.

V is TRBV6-5 and J is TRBJ2-7; D is undetermined. The length of the CDR3 is 14 residues. The V gene lost 2 bases and the J gene lost 2 bases, with 10 bases spanning the gap. Germline CDR1 and CDR2: MNHEY and SVGAGI. CDR3 DNA: TGTGCCAGCAGTTACCGGCCCACCACCTACGAGCAGTACTTC. Its translation: CASSYRPTTYEQYF.

The gene calls are TRBV9 and TRBJ2-7; TRBD1 aligns across 8 bases. V shed 5 bases, J shed 0 bases, and the junction held 7 bases outside the gene matches. CDR1 SGDLS and CDR2 YYNGEE come from the germline V gene. The CDR3 sequence is 15 residues long. CDR3 loop: CASSRTGGGSYEQYF. In DNA form, the CDR3 reads TGTGCCAGCAGTCGCACAGGGGGAGGCTCCTACGAGCAGTACTTC.

The sample holds a few counts of this clone. The gene calls are TRBV11-1 and TRBJ1-1; D not resolved. The ends were cut back, 5 bases at V and 3 bases at J, with 13 bases in the middle. Germline assignment: CDR1 SGHAT and CDR2 FQDESV (reference sequence). The CDR3 consists of 14 residues. CDR3 nucleotide sequence: TGTGCCAGCAGCGTCCGTGGAGGGTACACTGAAGCTTTCTTT. Translation gives CASSVRGGYTEAFF.

The chain is built from TRBV15 and TRBJ1-5, with D hard to call. V lost 0 bases and J lost 2, with 11 bases in between. CDR1 and CDR2 from the germline V gene are LNHNV and YYDKDF (reference sequence). There are 16 residues in the CDR3. The CDR3 sequence: CATSRDGFGGNQPQHF. Here the CDR3 DNA reads TGTGCCACCAGCAGAGATGGATTTGGTGGCAATCAGCCCCAGCATTTT.

The V gene is TRBV5-1, the J gene TRBJ2-2; 9 bases fit TRBD1. There are 15 residues in the CDR3. Germline V gives CDR1 SGHRS, CDR2 YFSETQ. The junction had 6 bases not matched to a gene; V was cut back by 2 bases and J by 7 bases. Here the CDR3 reads CASSFQGQGSGELFF. DNA for the CDR3: TGCGCCAGCAGCTTCCAAGGACAGGGGAGCGGGGAGCTGTTTTTT.

The table lists this clone with a few counts. The V call is TRBV6-4, the J call TRBJ1-1; TRBD1 aligns across 8 bases. In germline, CDR1 is MRHNA, CDR2 SNTAGT. The CDR3 is 12 residues long. With V trimmed by 6 bases and J by 3 bases, 0 bases remained unmatched. The CDR3 spells CASRTGDTEAFF. CDR3 DNA: TGTGCCAGCAGGACAGGGGACACTGAAGCTTTCTTT.

This clone was picked up one time. J is TRBJ2-7 and V is TRBV27, with TRBD1 as a possible D gene (6 bases). This CDR3 contains 16 residues. V was trimmed by 1 base and J by 8 bases, leaving 21 bases between them. Germline V CDR1 and CDR2: MNHEY, SMNVEV (reference sequence). The CDR3 here is CASSLYPPGDKGQQYF. The CDR3 nucleotides are TGTGCCAGCAGTTTATATCCCCCCGGGGACAAAGGGCAGCAGTACTTC.

V usage is TRBV10-3 and J usage is TRBJ2-3; D is perhaps TRBD1 or TRBD2 (6 bases each). Germline V gives CDR1 ENHRY, CDR2 SYGVKD. The CDR3 consists of 14 residues. Trimming shortened V by 7 bases and J by 8 bases, and 19 bases separated the two germline ends. This chain's CDR3 is CAIMGAARGGTQYF. Here the CDR3 DNA reads TGTGCCATCATGGGGGCAGCGAGGGGAGGTACGCAGTATTTT.

The sample holds a few counts of this clone. V usage is TRBV4-2 and J usage is TRBJ2-5; TRBD1 agrees at 9 bases. The better agreement between TRBJ2-7 and the DNA end casts doubt on the J call. The germline V gene has CDR1 LGHNA and CDR2 YNFKEQ. This CDR3 region has 15 residues. CDR3 DNA: TGTGCCAGCAGCCGCACCACAGGGGGCGGCTACGAGCAGTACTTC. This gives the protein CASSRTTGGGYEQYF.

The DNA of the CDR3 is TGTGCCAGCAGCTTGGACCACCTAGCGGGGGGAGGCGTTGATACGCAGTATTTT. As protein: CASSLDHLAGGGVDTQYF. V is TRBV7-8 and J is TRBJ2-3, with 11 bases matching TRBD2. V shed 3 bases, J shed 6 bases, and the junction held 14 bases outside the gene matches. The CDR3 has 18 amino acids. The germline V gene encodes CDR1 SGHVS and CDR2 FQNEAQ.

The chain carries TRBV29-1 and TRBJ1-3; 8 nucleotides match TRBD1. V lost 0 bases and J lost 2; bases outside the gene matches: 6. Germline V lookup: CDR1 SQVTM, CDR2 ANQGSEA. The CDR3 has 16 amino acids. The CDR3: CSVEDRQGAAGNTIYF. The CDR3 DNA follows: TGCAGCGTTGAAGATCGTCAGGGGGCGGCTGGAAACACCATATATTTT.